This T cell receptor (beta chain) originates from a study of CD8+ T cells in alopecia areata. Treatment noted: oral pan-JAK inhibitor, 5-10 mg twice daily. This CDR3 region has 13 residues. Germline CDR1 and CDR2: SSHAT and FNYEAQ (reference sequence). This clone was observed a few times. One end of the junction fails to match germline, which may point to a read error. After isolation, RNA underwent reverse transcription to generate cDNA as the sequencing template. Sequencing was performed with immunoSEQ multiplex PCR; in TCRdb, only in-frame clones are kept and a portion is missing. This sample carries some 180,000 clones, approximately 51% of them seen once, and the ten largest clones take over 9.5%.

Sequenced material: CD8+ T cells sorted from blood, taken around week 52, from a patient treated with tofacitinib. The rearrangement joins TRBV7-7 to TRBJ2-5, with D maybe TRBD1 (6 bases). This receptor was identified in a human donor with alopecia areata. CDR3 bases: TGTGCTAGCAGCTTAAGGGGGAGAGAGACCCAGTACTTC. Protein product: CASSLRGRETQYF.